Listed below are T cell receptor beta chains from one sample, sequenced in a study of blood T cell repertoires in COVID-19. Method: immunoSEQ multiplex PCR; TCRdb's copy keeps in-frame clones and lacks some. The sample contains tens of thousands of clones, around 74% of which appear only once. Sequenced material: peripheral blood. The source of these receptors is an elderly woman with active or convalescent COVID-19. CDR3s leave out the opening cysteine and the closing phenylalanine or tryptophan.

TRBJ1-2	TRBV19	ASSMWRAYGYT
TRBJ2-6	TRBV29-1	SVVSSGANVLT
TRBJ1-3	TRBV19	ASRQTGRGSGNTIY
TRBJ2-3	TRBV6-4	ASSLAGGTDTQY
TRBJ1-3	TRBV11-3	ASSLEGDNSGNTIY
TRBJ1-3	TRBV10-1	ASSESGRGNTIY
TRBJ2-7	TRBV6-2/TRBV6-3	ASSYSLTGGSYEQY
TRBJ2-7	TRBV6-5	ASSSRPTGTYEQY
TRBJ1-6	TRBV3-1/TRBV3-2	ASSQVQGNSPLH
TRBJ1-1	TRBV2	ASPSNGKLNTEAF
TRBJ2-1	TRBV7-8	ASSFRLATYNEQF
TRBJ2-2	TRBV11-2	ASSLIPGAGELF
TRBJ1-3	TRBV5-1	ASSYDNSGNTIY
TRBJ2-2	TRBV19	ASSISSGGPNTGELF
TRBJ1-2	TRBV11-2	ATPAGRGYGYT
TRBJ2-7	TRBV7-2	ASSQGQGLKQY